This T cell receptor (beta chain) was recorded in a study of patients and donors after allogeneic stem cell transplantation. MiXCR was run by TCRdb on the RT-PCR reads, yielding one entry per CDR3 protein. The table has some 150,000 distinct CDR3 sequences, about a third seen once; the top ten hold about 50%. Germline V gives CDR1 DFQATT, CDR2 SNEGSKA (reference sequence). CDR3 length: 14 amino acids. V was pared by 0 bases and J by 1 base, with 6 bases between. The V call is TRBV20-1, the J call TRBJ2-2; D remains unclear. The clonotype was recovered from a human donor who was either an allogeneic HSCT recipient or a stem cell or donor lymphocyte infusion donor (not recorded which). It is not recorded whose cells these are; they may come from a transplant donor. The specimen was blood, either unsorted or a sorted T cell fraction (not recorded which). The CDR3 DNA is TGCAGTGCTAGAGATTCCGGGAACACCGGGGAGCTGTTTTTT. It encodes CSARDSGNTGELFF.